This is a list of T cell receptor beta chains from one sample in a study of cytotoxic CD8 clonotypes in ibrutinib-treated CLL. Profiling relied on immunoSEQ multiplex PCR, and the TCRdb table lists in-frame clones only, not all of them. The sample holds 15,000 to 20,000 clones, about 70% seen once. Sequencing used PBMCs, obtained before ibrutinib treatment. These receptors all come from a human donor with chronic lymphocytic leukemia. CDR3s include the opening cysteine and the closing phenylalanine or tryptophan. Fields, in order: J gene, V gene, CDR3 protein.

TRBJ1-4 | TRBV19 | CASSICGWGTADNEKLFF
TRBJ2-7 | TRBV25-1 | CASSLPGGHEQYF
TRBJ2-3 | TRBV18 | CASSPRSGSGDTQYF
TRBJ1-6 | TRBV6-5 | CASSGTGPNSPLHF
TRBJ2-2 | TRBV19 | CASSWGAGELFF
TRBJ2-6 | TRBV9 | CASSALVPSGANVLTF
TRBJ1-1 | TRBV20-1 | CSAEGTEAFF
TRBJ1-2 | TRBV9 | CASSADTGGAGGYTF
TRBJ2-1 | TRBV5-1 | CASSFTFGTDIEQFF
TRBJ2-5 | TRBV5-1 | CASSYGTKETQYF
TRBJ1-2 | TRBV7-2 | CASSLTGGINYGYTF
TRBJ1-5 | TRBV2 | CASRATGGGQPQHF
TRBJ2-1 | TRBV28 | CASSLAGGPNEQFF
TRBJ2-5 | TRBV21-1 | CASSKRTSRFCETQYF
TRBJ1-2 | TRBV30 | CAWSVLDGTYGYTF
TRBJ1-3 | TRBV5-1 | CASSLALQGSGNTIYF
TRBJ1-1 | TRBV7-6 | CASSTREGTEAFF
TRBJ2-5 | TRBV5-6 | CASSPDSWLAETQYF
TRBJ2-1 | TRBV27 | CASRRTVSYNEQFF
TRBJ2-1 | TRBV5-1 | CASSGMADGNEQFF
TRBJ1-2 | TRBV7-2 | CASSLDRVGRYGYTF
TRBJ2-7 | TRBV5-6 | CASSPGTNSYEQYF
TRBJ2-7 | TRBV7-2 | CASSLAISSRTPYEQYF
TRBJ2-5 | TRBV4-1 | CASSQDSSGTPRETQYF
TRBJ2-5 | TRBV5-4 | CASSTQETQYF
TRBJ2-1 | TRBV7-2 | CASSLALHDEQFF
TRBJ2-1 | TRBV7-2 | CASSPYNEQFF
TRBJ2-2 | TRBV6-1 | CASSGGTGRTGELFF
TRBJ1-1 | TRBV27 | CASSLLGNTEAFF
TRBJ2-2 | TRBV5-1 | CASTGTGSTGELFF
TRBJ2-6 | TRBV6-1 | CASSETRAGANVLTF
TRBJ2-7 | TRBV5-4 | CASSSKQSYEQYF
TRBJ1-6 | TRBV28 | CASSLSGNNSPLHF
TRBJ1-2 | TRBV7-2 | CASSSRLGQGFGYTF
TRBJ1-3 | TRBV5-5 | CASSSPGSGNTIYF
TRBJ2-7 | TRBV5-8 | CASSLRDRSREQYF
TRBJ1-2 | TRBV1 | CTSSQDSEGYTF
TRBJ2-7 | TRBV11-2 | CASSLVPAELAGSYEQYF
TRBJ2-7 | TRBV7-3 | CASSLAAVSYEQYF
TRBJ2-1 | TRBV18 | CASSPPARGVGEQFF
TRBJ2-1 | TRBV14 | CASSQGLAGYNEQFF
TRBJ1-2 | TRBV7-3 | CASSTGQANGYTF
TRBJ1-4 | TRBV27 | CASRIGGTRNEKLFF
TRBJ2-3 | TRBV27 | CASSFGGSTDTQYF
TRBJ1-2 | TRBV6-1 | CASSGETGNDGYTF
TRBJ1-5 | TRBV19 | CASSTREGLGQPQHF
TRBJ1-5 | TRBV7-2 | CASSLAGTANQPQHF
TRBJ2-3 | TRBV27 | CASSWTGWPPDTQYF
TRBJ2-1 | TRBV6-6 | CASSYSYGSSYNEQFF
TRBJ2-3 | TRBV9 | CASSASSGGAPDTQYF
TRBJ2-2 | TRBV5-1 | CASGPEAGELFF
TRBJ1-2 | TRBV7-2 | CASSLDTGRLSDGYTF
TRBJ2-3 | TRBV2 | CARRTVGTDTQYF
TRBJ1-3 | TRBV5-6 | CASSSTGNTIYF
TRBJ1-4 | TRBV19 | CASSRQVNEKLFF